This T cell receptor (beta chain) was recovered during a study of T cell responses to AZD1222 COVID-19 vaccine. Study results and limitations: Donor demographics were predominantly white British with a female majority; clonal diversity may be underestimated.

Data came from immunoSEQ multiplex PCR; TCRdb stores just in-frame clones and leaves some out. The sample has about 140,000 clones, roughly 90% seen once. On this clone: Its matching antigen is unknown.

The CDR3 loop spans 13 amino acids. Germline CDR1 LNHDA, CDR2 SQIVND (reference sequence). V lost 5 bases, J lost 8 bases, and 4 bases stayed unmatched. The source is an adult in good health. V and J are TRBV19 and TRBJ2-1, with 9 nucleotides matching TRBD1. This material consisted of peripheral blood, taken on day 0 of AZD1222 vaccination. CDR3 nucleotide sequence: TGTGCCAGTAGTGGTGACAGGGGGTATGAGCAGTTCTTC. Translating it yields CASSGDRGYEQFF.